This T cell receptor (beta chain) was found in a study of blood T cells in healthy people across ages. Study overall: Capture by template switching was about one barcoded beta molecule per two T cells. Study-level findings and limits: Naive CD4+ cell counts and diversity both ran higher in long-lived than in aged donors. With age, beta diversity per million T cells declined roughly linearly, significantly by 40. With donor CMV status unknown, expanded clonotype changes were possibly confounded.

The use of a sample-barcoded 5' primer and a J-beta primer mix characterized a second PCR of roughly 7 to 12 cycles. In TCRdb, the 5' RACE reads were re-called with MiXCR into one record per CDR3 protein. The sample yields about 780,000 distinct CDR3 sequences, roughly 46% seen once. A few counts support this clonotype. Its antigen is still unknown. Germline V gene lookup returns CDR1 MDHEN and CDR2 SYDVKM. The CDR3 runs 16 residues. The V segment lost 4 bases and the J segment 5 bases; nucleotides outside the gene matches: 12. The sequenced sample consisted of blood. This sequence originates from a man of 80 years or more in good health. The genes are TRBV28 and TRBJ2-7, with 9 bases matching TRBD1. CDR3 amino acids: CASSSTPGTGPHEQYF. The CDR3 DNA follows: TGTGCCAGCAGTTCGACCCCCGGGACAGGGCCCCACGAGCAGTACTTC.